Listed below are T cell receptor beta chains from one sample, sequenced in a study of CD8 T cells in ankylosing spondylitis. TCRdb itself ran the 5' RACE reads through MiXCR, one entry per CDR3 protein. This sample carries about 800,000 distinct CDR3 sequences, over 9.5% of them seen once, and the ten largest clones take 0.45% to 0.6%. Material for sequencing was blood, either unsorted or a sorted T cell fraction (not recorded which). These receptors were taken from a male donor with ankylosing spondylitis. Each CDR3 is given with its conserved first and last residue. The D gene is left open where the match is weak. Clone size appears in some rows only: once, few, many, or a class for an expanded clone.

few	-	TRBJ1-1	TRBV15	TGTGCCACCAGCAGAGATTGGTGGAACACTGAAGCTTTCTTT	CATSRDWWNTEAFF
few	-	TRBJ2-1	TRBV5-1	TGCGCCAGCGGTCGGGGGCCCACGAGAACAACAGACAATGAGCAGTTCTTC	CASGRGPTRTTDNEQFF
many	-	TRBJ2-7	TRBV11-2	TGTGCCAGCAGCTTGACCCCGGATGTCTTCATCACCTACTACGAGCAGTACTTC	CASSLTPDVFITYYEQYF
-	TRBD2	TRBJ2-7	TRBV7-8	TGTGCCAGCACCCTTATTGTGGGGGGGTACGAGCAGTACTTC	CASTLIVGGYEQYF
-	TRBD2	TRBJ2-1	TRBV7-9	TGTGCCAGCAGCAAAGCCTGGACTAGCGGGATTCGCAATGAGCAGTTCTTC	CASSKAWTSGIRNEQFF
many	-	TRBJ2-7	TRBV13	TGTGCCAGCAGCATCTGGGTCGGGCCCGACACTACCTACGAGCAGTACTTC	CASSIWVGPDTTYEQYF
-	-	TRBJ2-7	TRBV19	TGTGCCAGTAGTGCAGAAGGGTCCTACGAGCAGTACTTC	CASSAEGSYEQYF
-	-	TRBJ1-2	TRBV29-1	TGCAGCGTTGGAGGCCCCAAGGACAGTCCTGGATATGGCTACACCTTC	CSVGGPKDSPGYGYTF
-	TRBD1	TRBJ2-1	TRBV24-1	TGTGCCACCAGTGCCAGTCCGGGACAGGGAAAAGTCTACAATGAGCAGTTCTTC	CATSASPGQGKVYNEQFF
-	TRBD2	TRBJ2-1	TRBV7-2	TGTGCCAGCAGCCTAGCGGGGGTCCACAATGAGCAGTTCTTC	CASSLAGVHNEQFF
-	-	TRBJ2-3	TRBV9	TGTGCCAGCAGCGTAGTATCGGGAGCAGATACGCAGTATTTT	CASSVVSGADTQYF
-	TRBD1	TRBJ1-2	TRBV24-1	TGTGCCACCAGTGATGGGACAGGCGACGGTCATGGCTACACCTTC	CATSDGTGDGHGYTF
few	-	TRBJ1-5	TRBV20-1	TGCAGTGCTAGAGTTCCGGGAAGAAGGAGCAATCAGCCCCAGCATTTT	CSARVPGRRSNQPQHF
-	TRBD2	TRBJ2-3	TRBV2	TGTGCCAGCAGCGACGGGACTAGCCGAAACACAGATACGCAGTATTTT	CASSDGTSRNTDTQYF
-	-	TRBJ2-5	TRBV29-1	TGCAGCGCCATACCACAAGAGACCCAGTACTTC	CSAIPQETQYF
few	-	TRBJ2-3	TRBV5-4	TGTGCCAGCAGCCCATGGCAGGGAGATACGCAGTATTTT	CASSPWQGDTQYF
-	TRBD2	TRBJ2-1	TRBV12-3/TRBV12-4	TGTGCCAGCAGTTTAGGGACTAGTCGTACCCCTGAGCAGTTCTTC	CASSLGTSRTPEQFF
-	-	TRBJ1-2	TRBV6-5	TGTGCCAGCAGTTACTCGAGTTTGGACTACTATGGCTACACCTTC	CASSYSSLDYYGYTF
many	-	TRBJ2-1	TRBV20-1	TGCAGTGCTAGCCGGGACATCCAAAATGAGCAGTTCTTC	CSASRDIQNEQFF
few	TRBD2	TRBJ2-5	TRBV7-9	TGTGCCAGCAGCTCCCTGACTAGCGCGGAGACCCAGTACTTC	CASSSLTSAETQYF
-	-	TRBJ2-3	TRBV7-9	TGTGCCAGCAGCTTTGTTCAGTTCACAGATACGCAGTATTTT	CASSFVQFTDTQYF
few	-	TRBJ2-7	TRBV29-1	TGCAGCGTTGAAACAAGGGACACTAGCTCCTACGAGCAGTACTTC	CSVETRDTSSYEQYF
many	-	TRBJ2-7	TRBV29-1	TGCAGCGTTGGGGCCGGCTCCTACGAGCAGTACTTC	CSVGAGSYEQYF
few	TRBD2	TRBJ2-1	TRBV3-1	TGTGCCAGCAGCCAGCCGGGGGGGAATGAGCAGTTCTTC	CASSQPGGNEQFF
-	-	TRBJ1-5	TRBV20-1	TGCAGTGCCCGCGGACAGTATGGCAATCAGCCCCAGCATTTT	CSARGQYGNQPQHF
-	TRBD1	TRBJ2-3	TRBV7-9	TGTGCCAGCAGTCTACAGGGGGAAGGCACAGATACGCAGTATTTT	CASSLQGEGTDTQYF
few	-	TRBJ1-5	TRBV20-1	TGCAGTGCTCCCAACCCGGCGTTTAGCAATCAGCCCCAGCATTTT	CSAPNPAFSNQPQHF
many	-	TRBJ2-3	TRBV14	TGTGCCAGCAGCCACGCAGATACGCAGTATTTT	CASSHADTQYF
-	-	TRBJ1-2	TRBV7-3	TGTGCCAGCAGCTTAAGGGGCGACACTAACTATGGCTACACCTTC	CASSLRGDTNYGYTF
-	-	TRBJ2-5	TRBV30	TGTGCCTGGAGTAACTTTAGGCTGGGGGCGAGGGAGACCCAGTACTTC	CAWSNFRLGARETQYF
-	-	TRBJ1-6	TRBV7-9	TGTGCCAGCAGCTTAGGAGTAGGGTCCCATAATTCACCCCTCCACTTT	CASSLGVGSHNSPLHF
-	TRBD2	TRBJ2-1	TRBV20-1	TGCAGTGCTAGAACTAGCGGGAGTCTTAGCGAGCAGTTCTTC	CSARTSGSLSEQFF
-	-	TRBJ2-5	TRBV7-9	TGTGCCAGCAGCTCCAGGGAAGGTACAGAGACCCAGTACTTC	CASSSREGTETQYF
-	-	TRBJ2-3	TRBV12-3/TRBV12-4	TGTGCCAGCAGTTTGGGCGGGTGGGCGCAGTATTTT	CASSLGGWAQYF
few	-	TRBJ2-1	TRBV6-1	TGTGCCAGCAGTCCTTATGAAGCGGGCCCTCAGTTCTTC	CASSPYEAGPQFF
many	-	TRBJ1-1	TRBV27	TGTGCCAGCAGTTTACGCAGGGCCACTGAAGCTTTCTTT	CASSLRRATEAFF
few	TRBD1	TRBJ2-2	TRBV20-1	TGCAGTGTCCGACCCACAGGGGACACCGGGGAGCTGTTTTTT	CSVRPTGDTGELFF
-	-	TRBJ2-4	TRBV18	TGTGCCAGTAACGTACAAACCAAAAACATTCAGTACTTC	CASNVQTKNIQYF
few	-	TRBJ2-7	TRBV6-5	TGTGCCAGCAGTTACAAGCGGAAGGACTACGAGCAGTACTTC	CASSYKRKDYEQYF
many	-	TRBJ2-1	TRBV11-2	TGTGCCAGCAGCCCGGACAGCTACAATGAGCAGTTCTTC	CASSPDSYNEQFF
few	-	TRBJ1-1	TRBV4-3	TGCGCCAGCAGCCAAAAATTGAACACTGAAGCTTTCTTT	CASSQKLNTEAFF
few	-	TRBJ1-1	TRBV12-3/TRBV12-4	TGTGCCAGCAGTTCCAACACAGCTCACACTGAAGCTTTCTTT	CASSSNTAHTEAFF
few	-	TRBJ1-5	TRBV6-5	TGTGCCAGCAGTTACTTGATCCGGGGGAGCAATCAGCCCCAGCATTTT	CASSYLIRGSNQPQHF
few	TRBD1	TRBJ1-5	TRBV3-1	TGTACCAGCAGCTCCGGGACAGGGTCATTCAACAGCAATCAGCCCCAGCATTTT	CTSSSGTGSFNSNQPQHF
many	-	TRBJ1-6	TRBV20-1	TGCAGTGCTAGAGGAGTCCAAGGCACAAATTCACCCCTCCACTTT	CSARGVQGTNSPLHF
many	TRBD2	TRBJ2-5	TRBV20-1	TGCAGTGCTAGAGATCCGGGACTAGCCCAAGAGACCCAGTACTTC	CSARDPGLAQETQYF
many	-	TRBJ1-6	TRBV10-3	TGTGCCATCAGTGCGGGCGGAGGCTATTCACCCCTCCACTTT	CAISAGGGYSPLHF
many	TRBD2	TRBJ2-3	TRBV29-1	TGCAGCTTAAAGGGGCCTACTAGCGGATCCACAGATACGCAGTATTTT	CSLKGPTSGSTDTQYF
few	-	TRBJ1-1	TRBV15	TGTGCCACCAGCAGAGGGGGGCAGGCCACTGAAGCTTTCTTT	CATSRGGQATEAFF